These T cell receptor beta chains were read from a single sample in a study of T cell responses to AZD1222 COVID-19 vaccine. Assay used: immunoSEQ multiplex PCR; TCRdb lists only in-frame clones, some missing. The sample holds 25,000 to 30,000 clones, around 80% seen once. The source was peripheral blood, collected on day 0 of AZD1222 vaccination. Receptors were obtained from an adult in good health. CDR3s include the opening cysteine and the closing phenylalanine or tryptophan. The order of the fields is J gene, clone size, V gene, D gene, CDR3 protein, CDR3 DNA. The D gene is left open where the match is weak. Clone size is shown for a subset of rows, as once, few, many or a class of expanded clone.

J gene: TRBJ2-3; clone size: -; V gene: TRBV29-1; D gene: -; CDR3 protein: CSVDDRRSSTDTQYF; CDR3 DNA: TGCAGCGTTGACGACAGGCGGTCTAGCACAGATACGCAGTATTTT
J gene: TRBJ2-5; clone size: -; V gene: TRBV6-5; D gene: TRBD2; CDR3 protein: CASRNSGGQWETQYF; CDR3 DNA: TGTGCCAGCAGGAACAGCGGGGGGCAATGGGAGACCCAGTACTTC
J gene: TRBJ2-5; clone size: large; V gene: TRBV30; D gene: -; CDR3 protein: CAWSRLAGSQETQYF; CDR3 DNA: TGTGCCTGGAGCCGACTGGCGGGCAGTCAAGAGACCCAGTACTTC
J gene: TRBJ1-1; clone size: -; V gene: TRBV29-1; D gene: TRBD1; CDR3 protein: CSVWGQGSLNTEAFF; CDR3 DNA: TGCAGCGTTTGGGGACAGGGGTCTCTGAACACTGAAGCTTTCTTT
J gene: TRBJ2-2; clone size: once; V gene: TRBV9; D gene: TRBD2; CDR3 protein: CASSVGLAGGNTGELFF; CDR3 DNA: TGTGCCAGCAGCGTGGGACTAGCGGGGGGGAACACCGGGGAGCTGTTTTTT
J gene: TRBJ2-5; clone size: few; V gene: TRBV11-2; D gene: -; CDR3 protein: CASSSERGETQYF; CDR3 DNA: TGTGCCAGCAGCTCCGAACGGGGGGAGACCCAGTACTTC
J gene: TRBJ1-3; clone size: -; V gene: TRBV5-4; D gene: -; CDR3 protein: CASSRDNSGNTIYF; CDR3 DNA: TGTGCCAGCAGTCGGGACAACTCTGGAAACACCATATATTTT
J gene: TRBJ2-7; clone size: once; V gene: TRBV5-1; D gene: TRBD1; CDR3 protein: CASSLDPGQGSYEQYF; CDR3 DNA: TGCGCCAGCAGCTTAGACCCGGGACAGGGGTCCTACGAGCAGTACTTC
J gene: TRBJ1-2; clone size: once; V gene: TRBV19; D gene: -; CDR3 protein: CASSKGENSNYGYTF; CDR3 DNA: TGTGCCAGTAGTAAAGGAGAGAACAGCAACTATGGCTACACCTTC
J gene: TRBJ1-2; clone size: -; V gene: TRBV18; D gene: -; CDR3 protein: CASSPWFGDGNYGYTF; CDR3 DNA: TGTGCCAGCTCACCATGGTTTGGTGACGGGAACTATGGCTACACCTTC
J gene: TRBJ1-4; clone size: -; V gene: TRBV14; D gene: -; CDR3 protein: CASSRRNEKLFF; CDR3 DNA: TGTGCCAGCAGCCGGCGGAACGAAAAACTGTTTTTT
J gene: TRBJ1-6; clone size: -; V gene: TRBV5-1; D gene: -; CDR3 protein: CASSLDGGYSPLHF; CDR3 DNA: TGCGCCAGCAGCCTGGACGGAGGATATTCACCCCTCCACTTT
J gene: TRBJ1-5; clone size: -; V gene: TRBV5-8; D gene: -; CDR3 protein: CASSLQVALSNQPQHF; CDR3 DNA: TGTGCCAGCAGCTTACAGGTAGCGTTGAGCAATCAGCCCCAGCATTTT
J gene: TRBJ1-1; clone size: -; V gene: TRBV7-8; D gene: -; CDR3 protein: CASKQREGFDTEAFF; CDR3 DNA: TGTGCCAGCAAACAAAGGGAGGGATTTGACACTGAAGCTTTCTTT
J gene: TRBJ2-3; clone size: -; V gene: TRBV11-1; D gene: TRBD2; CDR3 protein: CASSLGTSGSTDTQYF; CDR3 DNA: TGTGCCAGCAGCTTAGGGACTAGCGGGAGTACAGATACGCAGTATTTT
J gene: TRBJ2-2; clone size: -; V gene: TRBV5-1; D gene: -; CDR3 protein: CASSLAVTGELFF; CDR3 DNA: TGCGCCAGCAGCTTGGCGGTCACCGGGGAGCTGTTTTTT
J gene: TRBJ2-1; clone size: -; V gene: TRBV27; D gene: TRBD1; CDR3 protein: CASSLSPLRQGLEDEQFF; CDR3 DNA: TGTGCCAGCAGTTTATCCCCCCTTAGACAGGGGCTTGAGGATGAGCAGTTCTTC
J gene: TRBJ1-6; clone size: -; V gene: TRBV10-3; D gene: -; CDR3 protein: CAISDPVGNNSPLHF; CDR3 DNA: TGTGCCATCAGTGACCCGGTAGGGAATAATTCACCCCTCCACTTT
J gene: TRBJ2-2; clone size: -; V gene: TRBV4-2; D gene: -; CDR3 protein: CASSQVGNTGELFF; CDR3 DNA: TGTGCCAGCAGCCAAGTCGGAAACACCGGGGAGCTGTTTTTT
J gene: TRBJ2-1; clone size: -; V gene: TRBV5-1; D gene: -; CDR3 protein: CASSPVADYNEQFF; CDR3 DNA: TGCGCCAGCAGTCCAGTAGCGGACTACAATGAGCAGTTCTTC
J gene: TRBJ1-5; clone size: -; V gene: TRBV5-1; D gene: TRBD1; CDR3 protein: CASSSTPSGQGGQPQHF; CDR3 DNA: TGCGCCAGCAGCTCGACACCGTCGGGACAGGGAGGCCAGCCCCAGCATTTT
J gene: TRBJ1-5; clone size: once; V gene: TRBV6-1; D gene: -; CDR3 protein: CASSEADSPNQPQHF; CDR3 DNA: TGTGCCAGCAGTGAAGCCGACAGTCCCAATCAGCCCCAGCATTTT
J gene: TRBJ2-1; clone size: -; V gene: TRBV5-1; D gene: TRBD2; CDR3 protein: CASSLGLAGLHEQFF; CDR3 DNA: TGCGCCAGCAGCTTAGGACTAGCGGGATTACATGAGCAGTTCTTC
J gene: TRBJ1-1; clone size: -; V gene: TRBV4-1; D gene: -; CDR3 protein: CASSQVRAAEAFF; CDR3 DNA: TGCGCCAGCAGCCAAGTCCGGGCCGCTGAAGCTTTCTTT
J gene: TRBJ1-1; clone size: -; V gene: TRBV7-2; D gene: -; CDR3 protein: CASSFGQSTEAFF; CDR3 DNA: TGTGCCAGCAGCTTCGGACAGAGCACTGAAGCTTTCTTT
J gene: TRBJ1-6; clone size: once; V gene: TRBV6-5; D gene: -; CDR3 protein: CASSYRGSSYNSPLHF; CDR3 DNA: TGTGCCAGCAGTTACAGAGGGAGCTCCTATAATTCACCCCTCCACTTT
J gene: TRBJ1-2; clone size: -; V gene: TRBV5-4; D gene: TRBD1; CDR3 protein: CASSLRQGVVYGYTF; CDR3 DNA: TGTGCCAGCAGCTTGAGGCAGGGGGTTGTCTATGGCTACACCTTC
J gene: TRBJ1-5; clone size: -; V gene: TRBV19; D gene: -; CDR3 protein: CASSGRAGQPQHF; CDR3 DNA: TGTGCCAGTAGTGGCCGGGCGGGTCAGCCCCAGCATTTT
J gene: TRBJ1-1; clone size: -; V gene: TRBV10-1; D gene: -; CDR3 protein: CASSPRRNTEAFF; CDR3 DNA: TGCGCCAGCAGTCCGCGCAGGAACACTGAAGCTTTCTTT
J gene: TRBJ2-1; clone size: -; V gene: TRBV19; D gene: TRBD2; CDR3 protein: CASSIDQGLAGNNEQFF; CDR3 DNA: TGTGCCAGTAGTATAGATCAGGGACTAGCGGGTAACAATGAGCAGTTCTTC
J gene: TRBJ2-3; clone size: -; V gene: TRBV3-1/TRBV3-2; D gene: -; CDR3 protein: CASSHRSSTDTQYF; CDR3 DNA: TGTGCCAGCAGCCATCGTTCTAGTACAGATACGCAGTATTTT
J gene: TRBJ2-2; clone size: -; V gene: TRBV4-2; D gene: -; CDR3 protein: CASSQENTGELFF; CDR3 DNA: TGTGCCAGCAGCCAGGAAAACACCGGGGAGCTGTTTTTT
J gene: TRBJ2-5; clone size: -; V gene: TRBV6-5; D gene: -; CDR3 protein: CASTELRGYQETQYF; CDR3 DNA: TGTGCCAGCACCGAACTCAGAGGGTACCAAGAGACCCAGTACTTC
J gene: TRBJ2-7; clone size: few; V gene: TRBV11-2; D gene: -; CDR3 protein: CASSSLRGSPRFEQYF; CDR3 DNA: TGTGCCAGCAGCTCACTTAGGGGGTCCCCGCGGTTCGAGCAGTACTTC
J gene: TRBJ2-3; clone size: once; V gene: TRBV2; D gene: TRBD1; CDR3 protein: CASSEWQGEDTQYF; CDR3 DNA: TGTGCCAGCAGTGAATGGCAGGGGGAAGATACGCAGTATTTT
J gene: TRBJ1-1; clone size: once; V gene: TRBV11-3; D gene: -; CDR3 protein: CASSFTGYTEAFF; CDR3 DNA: TGTGCCAGCAGCTTCACAGGGTACACTGAAGCTTTCTTT
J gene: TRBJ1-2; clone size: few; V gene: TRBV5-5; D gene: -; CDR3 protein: CASSLQQGDGYTF; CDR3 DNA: TGTGCCAGCAGCTTGCAACAGGGCGACGGCTACACCTTC
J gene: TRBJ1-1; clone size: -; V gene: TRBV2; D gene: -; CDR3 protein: CASSEDGFGTEAFF; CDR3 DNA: TGTGCCAGCAGTGAAGACGGGTTTGGCACTGAAGCTTTCTTT
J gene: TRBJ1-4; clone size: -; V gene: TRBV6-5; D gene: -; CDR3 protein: CASSPGTGLGLFF; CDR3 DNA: TGTGCCAGCAGCCCGGGAACAGGACTAGGACTGTTTTTT
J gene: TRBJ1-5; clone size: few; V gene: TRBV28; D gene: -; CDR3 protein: CASTAGGGSGNQPQHF; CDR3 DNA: TGTGCCAGCACCGCCGGGGGGGGTAGCGGCAATCAGCCCCAGCATTTT
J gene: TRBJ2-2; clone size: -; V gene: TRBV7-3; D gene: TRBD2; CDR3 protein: CASSLGLAAGELFF; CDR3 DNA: TGTGCCAGCAGCTTAGGACTAGCTGCCGGGGAGCTGTTTTTT
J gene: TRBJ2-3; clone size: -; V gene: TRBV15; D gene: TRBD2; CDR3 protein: CATSRTGTSGRTDTQYF; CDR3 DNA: TGTGCCACCAGCAGAACCGGGACTAGCGGGAGAACAGATACGCAGTATTTT
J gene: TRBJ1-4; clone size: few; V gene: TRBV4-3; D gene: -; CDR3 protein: CASSQGSTIATNEKLFF; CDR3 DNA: TGCGCCAGCAGCCAAGGGTCAACTATTGCAACTAATGAAAAACTGTTTTTT
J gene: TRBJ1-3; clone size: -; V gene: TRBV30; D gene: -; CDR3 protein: CAWSAGLGNTIYF; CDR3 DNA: TGTGCCTGGAGTGCTGGGCTAGGAAACACCATATATTTT
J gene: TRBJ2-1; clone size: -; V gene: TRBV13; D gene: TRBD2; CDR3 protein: CASSFLGLAGGVHEQFF; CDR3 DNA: TGTGCCAGCAGCTTCCTCGGACTAGCGGGGGGGGTACATGAGCAGTTCTTC
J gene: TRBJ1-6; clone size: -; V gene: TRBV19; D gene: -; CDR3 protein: CASSRREYSPLHF; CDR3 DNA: TGTGCCAGTAGTCGCAGGGAGTATTCACCCCTCCACTTT
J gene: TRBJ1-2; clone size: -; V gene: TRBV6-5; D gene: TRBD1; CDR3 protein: CASSWDRLYGYTF; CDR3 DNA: TGTGCCAGCAGTTGGGACAGACTATATGGCTACACCTTC
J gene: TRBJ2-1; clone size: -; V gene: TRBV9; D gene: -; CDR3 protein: CASSATDRDFSYNEQFF; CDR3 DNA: TGTGCCAGCAGCGCTACCGACCGGGACTTCTCCTACAATGAGCAGTTCTTC
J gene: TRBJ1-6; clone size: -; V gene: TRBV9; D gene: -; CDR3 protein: CASSVTGRNSPLHF; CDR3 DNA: TGTGCCAGCAGCGTTACAGGGCGGAATTCACCCCTCCACTTT
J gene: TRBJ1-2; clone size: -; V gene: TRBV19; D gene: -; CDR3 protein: CASSINQGRRYYGYTF; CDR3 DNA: TGTGCCAGTAGTATAAACCAGGGTAGGCGGTACTATGGCTACACCTTC
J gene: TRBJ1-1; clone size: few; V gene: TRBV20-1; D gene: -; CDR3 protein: CSAAGPTLAFF; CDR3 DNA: TGCAGTGCCGCGGGCCCAACCTTGGCTTTCTTT
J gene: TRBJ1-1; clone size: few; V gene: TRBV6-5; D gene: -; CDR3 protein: CASTSTGTGEAFF; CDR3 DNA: TGTGCCAGCACCTCGACGGGAACAGGTGAAGCTTTCTTT
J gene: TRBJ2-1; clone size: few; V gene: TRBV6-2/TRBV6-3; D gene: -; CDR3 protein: CASSYSGGDRAWDEQFF; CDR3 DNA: TGTGCCAGCAGTTACTCTGGAGGGGACAGAGCTTGGGATGAGCAGTTCTTC
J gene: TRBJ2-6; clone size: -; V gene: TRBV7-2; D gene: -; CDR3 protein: CASRPYAEGANVLTF; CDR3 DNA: TGTGCCAGCAGGCCCTATGCGGAAGGGGCCAACGTCCTGACTTTC
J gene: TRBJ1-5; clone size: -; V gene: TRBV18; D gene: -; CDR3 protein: CASSTGNNQPQHF; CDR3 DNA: TGCGCCAGCTCTACAGGGAACAATCAGCCCCAGCATTTT
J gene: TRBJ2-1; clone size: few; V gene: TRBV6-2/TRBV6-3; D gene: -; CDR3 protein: CASSYDPDNNEQFF; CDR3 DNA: TGTGCCAGCAGTTACGACCCAGACAACAATGAGCAGTTCTTC
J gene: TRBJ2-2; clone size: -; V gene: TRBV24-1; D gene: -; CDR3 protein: CATSDPGLYTGELFF; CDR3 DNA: TGTGCCACCAGTGACCCGGGACTGTACACCGGGGAGCTGTTTTTT
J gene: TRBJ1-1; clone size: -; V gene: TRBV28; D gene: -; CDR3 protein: CASSLWGRGARAFF; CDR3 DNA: TGTGCCAGCAGTTTATGGGGAAGGGGAGCTAGAGCTTTCTTT
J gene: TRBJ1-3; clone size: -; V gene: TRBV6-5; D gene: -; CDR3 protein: CASSYSPSLKNTIYF; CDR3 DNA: TGTGCCAGCAGTTACTCCCCCAGTTTGAAGAACACCATATATTTT